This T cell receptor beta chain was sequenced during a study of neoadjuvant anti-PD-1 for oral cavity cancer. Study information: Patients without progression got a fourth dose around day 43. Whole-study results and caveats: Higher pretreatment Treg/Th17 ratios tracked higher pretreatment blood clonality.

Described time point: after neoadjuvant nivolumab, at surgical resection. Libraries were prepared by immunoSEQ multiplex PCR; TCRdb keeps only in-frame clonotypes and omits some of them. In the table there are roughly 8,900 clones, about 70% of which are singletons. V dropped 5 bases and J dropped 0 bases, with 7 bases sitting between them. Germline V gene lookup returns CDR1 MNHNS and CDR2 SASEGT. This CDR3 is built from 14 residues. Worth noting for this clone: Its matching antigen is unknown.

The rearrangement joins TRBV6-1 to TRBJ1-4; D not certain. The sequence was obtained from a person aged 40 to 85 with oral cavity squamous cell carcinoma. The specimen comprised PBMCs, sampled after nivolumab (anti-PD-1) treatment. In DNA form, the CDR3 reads TGTGCCAGCAGTCACACCACAACTAATGAAAAACTGTTTTTT. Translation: CASSHTTTNEKLFF.